Listed below are T cell receptor beta chains from one sample, sequenced in a study of tumor-infiltrating lymphocytes in oesophageal squamous cell carcinoma. TCRdb called the PCR reads again in MiXCR, with one record for every CDR3 protein. The sample yields roughly 13,000 distinct CDR3 sequences, roughly 44% seen once. Sequencing was performed on blood. These receptors were collected from a male donor with esophageal squamous cell carcinoma. CDR3s include the opening cysteine and the closing phenylalanine or tryptophan. Each record gives: D gene, J gene, V gene, clone size, CDR3 protein, CDR3 DNA. The D gene is left open where the match is weak. Expanded clones are given a class, and other clones once, few, many or no size at all.

D gene: TRBD1; J gene: TRBJ2-4; V gene: TRBV10-1; clone size: many; CDR3 protein: CASSPGQGGQNEQYF; CDR3 DNA: TGCGCCAGCAGTCCTGGACAGGGGGGGCAGAATGAGCAGTACTTC
D gene: TRBD1; J gene: TRBJ1-4; V gene: TRBV7-2; clone size: hyperexpanded; CDR3 protein: CASSPRPGQVNEKLFF; CDR3 DNA: TGTGCCAGCAGCCCGCGACCGGGACAGGTTAATGAAAAACTGTTTTTT
D gene: NA; J gene: TRBJ2-1; V gene: TRBV5-1; clone size: many; CDR3 protein: CASSLVPTANEQFF; CDR3 DNA: TGCGCCAGCAGCTTGGTCCCTACGGCGAATGAGCAGTTCTTC
D gene: TRBD2; J gene: TRBJ2-3; V gene: TRBV5-1; clone size: many; CDR3 protein: CASSFFLAGGQDTQYF; CDR3 DNA: TGCGCCAGCAGCTTTTTTTTGGCGGGAGGTCAAGATACGCAGTATTTT
D gene: TRBD1; J gene: TRBJ2-7; V gene: TRBV24-1; clone size: medium-sized; CDR3 protein: CATSSVPLPGQGVEQYF; CDR3 DNA: TGTGCCACCAGTAGTGTACCCCTCCCGGGACAGGGAGTAGAGCAGTACTTC
D gene: NA; J gene: TRBJ1-2; V gene: TRBV7-8; clone size: NA; CDR3 protein: CASSINRNYGYTF; CDR3 DNA: TGTGCCAGCAGCATCAATCGGAACTATGGCTACACCTTC
D gene: NA; J gene: TRBJ1-1; V gene: TRBV18; clone size: many; CDR3 protein: CASSPLQASNTEAFF; CDR3 DNA: TGTGCCAGCTCACCTTTGCAGGCCTCGAACACTGAAGCTTTCTTT
D gene: TRBD2; J gene: TRBJ2-7; V gene: TRBV7-4; clone size: NA; CDR3 protein: CASSHSGGHPYEQYF; CDR3 DNA: TGTGCCAGCAGCCACAGCGGGGGGCACCCCTACGAGCAGTACTTC
D gene: NA; J gene: TRBJ2-7; V gene: TRBV12-3/TRBV12-4; clone size: NA; CDR3 protein: CASSSSYYEQYF; CDR3 DNA: TGTGCCAGCAGTTCATCCTACTACGAGCAGTACTTC
D gene: TRBD2; J gene: TRBJ2-1; V gene: TRBV7-6; clone size: NA; CDR3 protein: CASSLINSGTSGYNEQFF; CDR3 DNA: TGTGCCAGCAGCCTCATCAACTCCGGGACTAGCGGCTACAATGAGCAGTTCTTC
D gene: TRBD1; J gene: TRBJ1-5; V gene: TRBV27; clone size: NA; CDR3 protein: CASSPSTGRARPQHF; CDR3 DNA: TGTGCCAGCAGCCCCTCGACAGGGCGGGCACGGCCCCAGCATTTT
D gene: NA; J gene: TRBJ2-7; V gene: TRBV5-1; clone size: once; CDR3 protein: CASSLMQGRSYEQYF; CDR3 DNA: TGCGCCAGCAGCTTGATGCAGGGTAGGTCCTACGAGCAGTACTTC
D gene: NA; J gene: TRBJ2-6; V gene: TRBV12-3/TRBV12-4; clone size: once; CDR3 protein: CASSLVGANVLTF; CDR3 DNA: TGTGCCAGCAGTTTAGTTGGGGCCAACGTCCTGACTTTC
D gene: TRBD1; J gene: TRBJ2-7; V gene: TRBV7-2; clone size: NA; CDR3 protein: CASSLVGGGQGRSSYEQYF; CDR3 DNA: TGTGCCAGCAGCTTAGTAGGAGGCGGACAGGGTAGGTCCTCCTACGAGCAGTACTTC
D gene: NA; J gene: TRBJ2-4; V gene: TRBV6-5; clone size: NA; CDR3 protein: CASSRVPLAKNIQYF; CDR3 DNA: TGTGCCAGCAGCCGGGTCCCTCTAGCCAAAAACATTCAGTACTTC
D gene: TRBD2; J gene: TRBJ2-7; V gene: TRBV7-2; clone size: NA; CDR3 protein: CASSLVPSGRAGQYF; CDR3 DNA: TGTGCCAGCAGCTTAGTTCCTAGCGGGAGGGCCGGGCAGTACTTC
D gene: TRBD2; J gene: TRBJ2-7; V gene: TRBV24-1; clone size: NA; CDR3 protein: CATSDTKAGIYEQYF; CDR3 DNA: TGTGCCACCAGTGATACCAAAGCGGGAATCTACGAGCAGTACTTC
D gene: NA; J gene: TRBJ2-3; V gene: TRBV7-2; clone size: NA; CDR3 protein: CASAENTQYF; CDR3 DNA: TGTGCCAGCGCCGAGAATACGCAGTATTTT
D gene: TRBD1; J gene: TRBJ2-7; V gene: TRBV7-6; clone size: NA; CDR3 protein: CASSPRTGTHEQYF; CDR3 DNA: TGTGCCAGCAGCCCACGGACAGGTACGCACGAGCAGTACTTC
D gene: TRBD1; J gene: TRBJ2-3; V gene: TRBV4-1; clone size: few; CDR3 protein: CASSQPDRVSRTDTQYF; CDR3 DNA: TGCGCCAGCAGCCAACCCGACAGGGTAAGCAGGACAGATACGCAGTATTTT
D gene: TRBD2; J gene: TRBJ2-7; V gene: TRBV7-8; clone size: NA; CDR3 protein: CASSLGELWGSGRKGEQYF; CDR3 DNA: TGTGCCAGCAGCTTAGGGGAACTCTGGGGTAGCGGGAGAAAGGGCGAGCAGTACTTC
D gene: NA; J gene: TRBJ2-5; V gene: TRBV7-3; clone size: NA; CDR3 protein: CASSLTGTPQETQYF; CDR3 DNA: TGTGCCAGCAGCTTAACCGGGACGCCACAAGAGACCCAGTACTTC
D gene: TRBD1; J gene: TRBJ1-1; V gene: TRBV7-6; clone size: NA; CDR3 protein: CNDREGDTEAFF; CDR3 DNA: TGTAATGACAGGGAAGGGGACACTGAAGCTTTCTTT
D gene: NA; J gene: TRBJ2-3; V gene: TRBV9; clone size: once; CDR3 protein: CASSVGTVSTDTQYF; CDR3 DNA: TGTGCCAGCAGCGTAGGGACAGTTAGCACAGATACGCAGTATTTT
D gene: NA; J gene: TRBJ1-3; V gene: TRBV2; clone size: few; CDR3 protein: CASSVGTGRNTIYF; CDR3 DNA: TGTGCCAGCAGTGTCGGGACGGGAAGAAACACCATATATTTT
D gene: TRBD2; J gene: TRBJ2-1; V gene: TRBV6-6; clone size: once; CDR3 protein: CASRRSGATYEQFF; CDR3 DNA: TGTGCCAGCAGACGTAGCGGGGCTACATATGAGCAGTTCTTC
D gene: NA; J gene: TRBJ2-2; V gene: TRBV7-2; clone size: NA; CDR3 protein: CASSFGSSNTGELFF; CDR3 DNA: TGTGCCAGCAGCTTCGGTAGCTCGAACACCGGGGAGCTGTTTTTT
D gene: TRBD1; J gene: TRBJ2-5; V gene: TRBV7-8; clone size: NA; CDR3 protein: CASSPDRGEETQYF; CDR3 DNA: TGTGCCAGCAGCCCGGACAGGGGGGAAGAGACCCAGTACTTC
D gene: TRBD1; J gene: TRBJ1-3; V gene: TRBV6-1; clone size: many; CDR3 protein: CASRRTGDSGNTIYF; CDR3 DNA: TGTGCCAGCAGACGGACAGGAGACTCTGGAAACACCATATATTTT
D gene: TRBD1; J gene: TRBJ1-4; V gene: TRBV12-5; clone size: NA; CDR3 protein: CASGSGQGNEKLFF; CDR3 DNA: TGTGCTAGTGGTTCGGGACAGGGTAATGAAAAACTGTTTTTT
D gene: NA; J gene: TRBJ1-4; V gene: TRBV11-2; clone size: many; CDR3 protein: CASSQLATNEKLFF; CDR3 DNA: TGTGCCAGCAGCCAGCTTGCAACTAATGAAAAACTGTTTTTT
D gene: NA; J gene: TRBJ2-7; V gene: TRBV11-2; clone size: many; CDR3 protein: CASSSNVETARRGEQYF; CDR3 DNA: TGTGCCAGCAGCTCGAACGTCGAGACCGCTCGACGCGGCGAGCAGTACTTC
D gene: NA; J gene: TRBJ2-7; V gene: TRBV10-3; clone size: NA; CDR3 protein: CAISSGDTAYEQYF; CDR3 DNA: TGTGCCATCAGCTCGGGGGACACAGCCTACGAGCAGTACTTC